This TCR beta chain is drawn from a study of T-cell reconstitution after alpha-beta-depleted transplantation in children. This clonotype was seen only a few times. Preparation of the TCRbeta library involved a method that used unique molecular identifiers. TCRdb processed the PCR reads anew with MiXCR; each CDR3 protein has one entry. The table shows about 980,000 distinct CDR3 sequences, with about 29% occurring only once. The CDR3 has 12 residues. The germline gives CDR1 SEHNR, CDR2 FQNEAQ (reference sequence). Trimming removed 0 bases at V and 3 bases at J, with 3 bases between. This clonotype originated in a boy less than two years old who had a stem cell transplant for SCID, so the T cells may come from the graft donor. This sequence joins TRBV7-9 and TRBJ2-7; D is uncertain. This specimen consisted of PBMCs, mostly from graft donor cells, obtained 360 days after TCRalphabeta/CD19-depleted stem cell transplant. The CDR3 region has the DNA TGTGCCAGCAGCTTAGCGAACTACGAGCAGTACTTC. Translating it yields CASSLANYEQYF.